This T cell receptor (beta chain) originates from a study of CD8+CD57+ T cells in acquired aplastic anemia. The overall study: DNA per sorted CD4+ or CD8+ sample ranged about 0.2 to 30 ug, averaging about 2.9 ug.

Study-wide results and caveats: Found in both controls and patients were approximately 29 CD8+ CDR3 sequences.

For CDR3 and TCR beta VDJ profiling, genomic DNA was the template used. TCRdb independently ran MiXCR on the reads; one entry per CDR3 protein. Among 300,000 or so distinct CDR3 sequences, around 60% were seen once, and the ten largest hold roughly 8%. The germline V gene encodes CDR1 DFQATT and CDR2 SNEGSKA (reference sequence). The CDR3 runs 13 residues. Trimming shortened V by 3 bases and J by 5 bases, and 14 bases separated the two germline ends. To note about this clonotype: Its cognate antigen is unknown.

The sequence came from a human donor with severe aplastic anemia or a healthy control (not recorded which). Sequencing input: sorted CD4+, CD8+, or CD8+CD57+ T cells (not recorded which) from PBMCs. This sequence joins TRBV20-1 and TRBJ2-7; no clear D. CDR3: CSARPVAGNEQYF. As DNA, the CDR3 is TGCAGTGCTAGGCCAGTAGCTGGGAACGAGCAGTACTTC.